This T cell receptor (beta chain) was found in a study of blood T cell repertoires in COVID-19 (dated by TCRdb to the early 2020s). General notes on the study: Samples from collaborators originated in the United States, Italy and Spain and spanned both the acute and convalescent phases of COVID-19. A freely available public database, intended as a resource for researchers studying the immune response to SARS-CoV-2, is where the repertoires were released. The prospective study material was composed of cDNA or gDNA derived from T cells, B-cell-depleted T cells, or PBMCs. Subjects who had been exposed to COVID-19, were actively infected with it, or had recovered from it provided the deeply sampled blood TCRbeta repertoires that made up the dataset. Samples were obtained from the ongoing ImmuneRACE study (first 160 participants) and from about 1,300 subjects provided by 6 global collaborators. Where available, HLA class I and class II types were taken from metadata supplied by the sample provider and were not determined by assay-based typing. Sample metadata almost always included a de-identified subject ID, COVID-19 status, age in years and sex.

The immunoSEQ Assay, a bias-controlled multiplex PCR, was used to amplify TCRbeta CDR3 regions from genomic DNA. On the authors' methods: Nucleated cell counts per sample were estimated from amplification of reference gene primers within the assay. To quantify the absolute abundance of each unique TCRbeta CDR3 rearrangement, sequence reads were collapsed and filtered. Productive Simpson clonality was computed per sample as the square root of Simpson's diversity index over productive rearrangements. In TCRdb, the immuneACCESS table is reduced to in-frame sequences with V and J assigned. These tables do not hold every clone; where another copy was compared, an unresolved V gene accounts for under half, and the others remain unexplained. V, J and clone size are those of that table, while D and trimming were read from the DNA. Recorded for this sample are 250,000 to 300,000 clones; about 89% of them occurred a single time. The ten top clones hold under 9.5% of the sample.

The research as a whole found: The amount of clinical and demographic metadata varied by source and participant and was provided uncurated.

Worth noting for this clone: What this receptor recognizes is not known. No qualities accompany the bases; no much larger clone lies one base away.

Enrolling through a virtual design, the prospective study's participants ranged in age from roughly 18 to 89 years and lived across roughly 24 United States geographic areas. Cohort assignment in the prospective study relied on participant-reported clinical history from a screening survey and a study questionnaire. For ImmuneRACE Cohort 3, a participant was defined as recovered based on two consecutive negative NP/OP PCR tests, clearance by a healthcare professional, or resolution of symptoms. In the prospective study, mobile phlebotomists collected whole blood, serum and a nasopharyngeal or oropharyngeal swab from each participant. Prospective study participants could optionally give additional blood draws and questionnaires over an approximately 2-month period. Prospective study blood samples were shipped either frozen or at room temperature before DNA extraction. Specimen: PBMCs or T cells enriched from blood (not recorded which). This receptor was taken from a man aged 40-50 years who had recovered from COVID-19.

The DNA is TGTGCCAGCTCACAAGGGGTAAGCTCCTACAATGAGCAGTTCTTC. This is translated as CASSQGVSSYNEQFF. Recombination linked TRBV18 to TRBJ2-1; a weak D assignment points to TRBD1 (5 bases agree). According to the germline V gene, CDR1 reads KGHSH and CDR2 reads LQKENI. There are 15 amino acids in the CDR3, from cysteine to phenylalanine inclusive. Just the 45-base CDR3 DNA is kept, in frame starting at base 1. V is cut by 4 bases and J by 0 bases, and the space between the germline ends is 10 bases.